The 20 T cell receptor beta chains given below trace back to one sample, sequenced in a study of Graves' ophthalmopathy and Graves' hyperthyroidism. For repertoire sequencing, the TCR beta CDR3 regions were amplified from RNA transcripts. HTBI-primed RT-PCR formed the first round, and a multiplex PCR formed the second. TCRdb reprocessed the multiplex PCR reads via MiXCR and lists one record per CDR3 protein. The sample includes approximately 160,000 distinct CDR3 sequences, over 35% of them seen just once. Sequencing input: peripheral blood. The receptors stem from a woman between 40 and 55 years old with Graves' ophthalmopathy.

The chain carries TRBV6-1 and TRBJ1-2; D may be TRBD1 (5 bases). Germline V CDR1 and CDR2: MNHNS, SASEGT. The CDR3 contains 12 residues. The V gene lost 11 bases and the J gene lost 0 bases, with 10 bases spanning the gap. The CDR3 is CACRQSNYGYTF. CDR3 DNA sequence: TGTGCCTGTCGACAGTCTAACTATGGCTACACCTTC.

This chain connects TRBV7-8 to TRBJ2-7, with 9 bases that match TRBD1. V shed 1 base, J shed 6 bases, and the junction held 4 bases outside the gene matches. The CDR3 sequence is 14 residues long. The germline CDR1 and CDR2 sequences are SGHVS and FQNEAQ. The CDR3 sequence is CASSLEGQGTEQYF. The CDR3 region has the DNA TGTGCCAGCAGCTTAGAGGGACAGGGTACCGAGCAGTACTTC.

This clonotype was observed many times. The V gene is TRBV5-1, the J gene TRBJ1-2; D gene unclear. Germline V CDR1 and CDR2: SGHRS, YFSETQ. V lost 1 base and J lost 5, with 12 bases in between. The CDR3 runs 14 residues. The chain's CDR3 is CASSLSGVEYGYTF. The DNA of the CDR3 is TGCGCCAGCAGCTTGAGCGGGGTTGAATATGGCTACACCTTC.

The chain links TRBV12-3 or TRBV12-4 to TRBJ2-5; TRBD2 might be the D (5 bases). V was cut by 7 bases and J by 1 base, with 22 bases left in between. The CDR3 has 17 residues. The CDR3 nucleotides are TGTGCCAGCACCCTCGTAGCGATCCCCCGACGCCAAGAGACCCAGTACTTC. Residues: CASTLVAIPRRQETQYF.

This clonotype came up many times. In nucleotides, the CDR3 is TGTGCCACCAGCCGGGACAGCCCAAGCAATCAGCCCCAGCATTTT. Translation: CATSRDSPSNQPQHF. The chain couples TRBV6-6 to TRBJ1-5; 7 bases are a match to TRBD1. V lost 10 bases to trimming and J lost 1 base; unmatched junction nucleotides: 10. Germline loops: CDR1 MNHNY, CDR2 SVGAGI (reference sequence). The CDR3 runs 15 residues.

The chain couples TRBV28 to TRBJ1-5, with 7 bases lining up with TRBD1. The CDR3 is 16 residues long. J was trimmed by 3 bases and V by 3 bases; bases with no gene match: 8. Germline values: CDR1 MDHEN, CDR2 SYDVKM. CDR3 DNA sequence: TGTGCCAGCAGTTTGGCCACAGGGGAATTCAATCAGCCCCAGCATTTT. Translated: CASSLATGEFNQPQHF.

This clonotype was observed at least ten times. This chain joins TRBV19 and TRBJ2-7, with TRBD2 as a possible D gene (5 bases). This CDR3 is 14 amino acids long. V lost 4 bases, J lost 1 base, and 11 bases lay in between. Germline loops: CDR1 LNHDA, CDR2 SQIVND (reference sequence). For the CDR3, the DNA is TGTGCCAGTAGTACCCAACTAGTTTCCTACGAGCAGTACTTC. Amino acids: CASSTQLVSYEQYF.

In this sample, this clonotype turned up once. The gene calls are TRBV10-3 and TRBJ1-1; 7 nucleotides match TRBD1. Germline V gene sequence: CDR1 ENHRY, CDR2 SYGVKD. V trimming: 5 bases; J trimming: 4 bases; junction bases outside the gene matches: 13. The CDR3 has 16 amino acids. DNA for the CDR3: TGTGCCATCAGTCCCACAGGGGCCCTGGAGGGCACTGAAGCTTTCTTT. Its translation is CAISPTGALEGTEAFF.

The table lists this clonotype with many counts. The CDR3 loop reads CASSLLARDYGYTF. The CDR3 DNA is TGTGCCAGCAGTTTATTGGCCAGGGACTATGGCTACACCTTC. The rearrangement links TRBV28 to TRBJ1-2; D is perhaps TRBD1 (5 bases). In germline, CDR1 is MDHEN, CDR2 SYDVKM. Deletions cut 1 base from V and 3 bases from J, with 9 bases between. The CDR3 is 14 amino acids.

This clonotype has a handful of counts. J is TRBJ2-2 and V is TRBV18, with a weak D call TRBD1 (6 bases). Trimming took off 6 bases at V and 3 bases at J, with 17 bases between the two ends. CDR1 is KGHSH, CDR2 LQKENI, per germline. This CDR3 has 16 residues. The CDR3 nucleotides are TGTGCCAGCTCCGGAACCTCAACAGGGCACACCGGGGAGCTGTTTTTT. Its translation is CASSGTSTGHTGELFF.

This clonotype was seen ten or more times. The chain has TRBV5-1 and TRBJ2-4; 14 bases line up with TRBD2. The CDR3 has 19 amino acids. Unmatched junction bases numbered 10, after V lost 4 bases and J lost 1 base. Germline V lookup: CDR1 SGHRS, CDR2 YFSETQ. The CDR3 protein is CASSQGLAGDPWAKNIQYF. In DNA form, the CDR3 reads TGCGCCAGCAGCCAGGGACTAGCGGGAGACCCCTGGGCCAAAAACATTCAGTACTTC.

There are many counts of this clonotype. This rearrangement joins TRBV10-3 to TRBJ1-2; D is unclear. Looked up from germline, CDR1 is ENHRY and CDR2 is SYGVKD. Trimming shortened V by 4 bases and J by 2 bases, and 11 bases separated the two germline ends. The CDR3 spans 14 residues. In DNA, the CDR3 is TGTGCCATCAGTGTTGGTGAATGGAACTATGGCTACACCTTC. Protein: CAISVGEWNYGYTF.

This clonotype has a count of ten or more. The chain links TRBV27 to TRBJ2-7; 7 nucleotides match TRBD1. Germline V lookup: CDR1 MNHEY, CDR2 SMNVEV (reference sequence). The CDR3 covers 14 residues. The V gene end was trimmed by 5 bases and the J gene end by 2 bases; junction bases not matched to a gene: 6. In DNA form, the CDR3 reads TGTGCCAGCAGTAAAACAGGGGTTCCCTACGAGCAGTACTTC. Encoded protein: CASSKTGVPYEQYF.

Ten or more counts support this clonotype. The rearrangement links TRBV6-5 to TRBJ1-5; no firm D call. From germline, CDR1 is MNHEY and CDR2 SVGAGI. The V gene lost 2 bases and the J gene lost 0 bases, with 11 bases spanning the gap. The CDR3 is made up of 16 amino acids. Here the CDR3 reads CASSYIAGYSNQPQHF. The CDR3 region has the DNA TGTGCCAGCAGTTACATAGCAGGATATAGCAATCAGCCCCAGCATTTT.

This clonotype was picked up many times. The rearrangement uses TRBV4-3 and TRBJ2-6, with no clear D. In germline, CDR1 is LGHNA, CDR2 YSLEER. The germline V and J ends were trimmed by 3 bases and 4 bases, with 10 bases remaining between them. The CDR3 contains 15 residues. The CDR3 reads CASSQGIAGANVLTF. DNA for the CDR3: TGCGCCAGCAGCCAGGGAATAGCCGGGGCCAACGTCCTGACTTTC.

As concerns this clonotype: This CDR3 is missing its conserved last phenylalanine or tryptophan, likely due to a read error. The chain combines TRBV6-2 or TRBV6-3 with TRBJ2-7, with TRBD2 matching over 8 bases. V shed 4 bases and J 9 bases; nucleotides not matched to a gene: 11. This CDR3 contains 14 residues. CDR1 is MNHEY and CDR2 is SVGEGT in the germline V gene. The CDR3 here is CASSSLAERSGQYL. The CDR3 coding sequence is TGTGCCAGCAGTTCACTAGCGGAGAGATCAGGGCAGTACCTC.

Ten or more counts support this clonotype. The V and J genes are TRBV20-1 and TRBJ1-1; tentative D call: TRBD1 (5 bases). Germline V gene data show CDR1 as DFQATT and CDR2 as SNEGSKA (reference sequence). CDR3 length: 13 residues. The V and J ends lost 0 bases and 8 bases respectively, with 13 bases between them. The CDR3 DNA reads TGCAGTGCTAGAGATCCGACCTGGGGGGAAGCTTTCTTT. Translated: CSARDPTWGEAFF.

This rearrangement joins TRBV12-3 or TRBV12-4 to TRBJ1-1; unclear D gene. CDR3 size: 14 residues. Trimming took 4 bases from V and 5 from J, leaving 14 bases between them. The CDR3, as DNA: TGTGCCAGCAGTTATAATTTTGAGGGAACTGAAGCTTTCTTT. This codes for CASSYNFEGTEAFF.

The table lists this clonotype with many counts. A read error may produce the germline difference seen at one junction end. The rearrangement uses TRBV6-5 and TRBJ2-2, with TRBD2 matching 7 bases. This CDR3 region has 15 residues. Germline V lookup: CDR1 MNHEY, CDR2 SVGAGI. CDR3: CAISYLAANTGELFF. CDR3 DNA: TGTGCCATCAGTTACCTAGCGGCGAACACCGGGGAGCTGTTTTTT.

This clonotype was seen many times. The chain uses TRBV9 and TRBJ1-1; D is unresolved. The ends were cut back, 4 bases at V and 11 bases at J, with 18 bases in the middle. The CDR3 has 13 amino acids. CDR1 is SGDLS and CDR2 is YYNGEE in the germline V gene. CDR3 sequence (DNA): TGTGCCAGCAGCACCACCGGACGGACGGAGGCTTTCTTT. Translation: CASSTTGRTEAFF.